This TCR beta chain derives from a study of T cell responses to AZD1222 COVID-19 vaccine. Per germline, CDR1 MNHGY and CDR2 SAAAGT. CDR3 length equals 17 residues. The trim removed 7 bases at V and 0 bases at J, leaving 9 bases unmatched. Findings of the study overall: As reported, nearly half of all spike-specific TCRs target variant regions that are unmutated. Spike-specific TCR breadth and depth rose after two AZD1222 doses. Mostly white British, mostly female donors; authors suggested clonal diversity may be underestimated. At study baseline, merely several AZD1222 recipients were seropositive.

Assay: immunoSEQ multiplex PCR; the TCRdb copy retains only in-frame clones and omits some. This table has about 56,000 clones, 88% appearing once. Regarding this clone: Its antigen is not known.

The sequence was collected from an adult in good health. Sequenced here: peripheral blood, sampled on day 0 of AZD1222 vaccination. This rearrangement joins TRBV6-8 to TRBJ1-4; 9 bases align to TRBD1. CDR3 region: CASTQTGGSATNEKLFF. CDR3 nucleotide sequence: TGTGCCAGCACCCAGACAGGGGGTTCTGCAACTAATGAAAAACTGTTTTTT.